A single sample gave rise to the 30 T cell receptor beta chains below, sequenced in a study of blood T cell repertoires in COVID-19. The assay was immunoSEQ multiplex PCR, and TCRdb's table has in-frame clones only and misses some. The sample has about 250,000 clones; almost 90% are singletons. The sequenced sample was peripheral blood. Source of these receptors: an elderly man with acute or convalescent COVID-19.

The chain recombines TRBV5-1 with TRBJ2-5, with 10 bases lining up with TRBD2. The CDR3 has 15 amino acids. The germline gives CDR1 SGHRS, CDR2 YFSETQ. The V segment lost 7 bases and the J segment 4 bases; nucleotides outside the gene matches: 10. Here the CDR3 reads CASGEQREGRETQYF. CDR3 in DNA: TGCGCCAGCGGGGAGCAGCGGGAGGGCCGAGAGACCCAGTACTTC.

The genes are TRBV25-1 and TRBJ1-2, with 9 bases aligning to TRBD1. The CDR3 sequence is 14 residues long. The V and J ends lost 3 bases and 6 bases, in that order; junction bases with no gene match: 5. CDR1 is MGHDK, CDR2 SYGVNS, per germline. The CDR3 spells CASSEGQGYHGYTF. For the CDR3, the DNA is TGTGCCAGCAGTGAGGGACAGGGTTATCATGGCTACACCTTC.

In regard to this clone: Germline and junction disagree at one end, which may indicate a read error. The gene calls are TRBV7-9 and TRBJ1-1; D is unresolved. Germline values: CDR1 SEHNR, CDR2 FQNEAQ (reference sequence). The CDR3 spans 12 residues. The chain's CDR3 is CASTSDQWAPVF. In nucleotides, the CDR3 is TGTGCCAGCACTTCCGACCAGTGGGCCCCCGTCTTT.

V is TRBV6-6 and J is TRBJ1-5, with a weak D call TRBD1 (5 bases). Trimming left V 7 bases short and J 1 base short, with 5 bases between. The germline CDR1 and CDR2 sequences are MNHNY and SVGAGI (reference sequence). The CDR3 contains 12 residues. The CDR3: CASTGSNQPQHF. The DNA for the CDR3 is TGTGCCAGCACAGGGAGCAATCAGCCCCAGCATTTT.

The chain joins TRBV12-3 or TRBV12-4 to TRBJ2-5; D gene unclear. CDR3 length: 11 residues. Deletions cut 5 bases from V and 6 bases from J, with 7 bases between. CDR3 protein: CASSLGQTQYF. The CDR3 nucleotides read TGTGCCAGCAGTCTAGGGCAGACCCAGTACTTC.

In this sample, this clone turned up once. The J gene is TRBJ1-6, the V gene TRBV5-1; the D gene is possibly TRBD1 (5 bases). The CDR3 runs to 14 residues. Germline-derived CDR1 and CDR2 are SGHRS and YFSETQ. Between the trimmed V and J ends, which lost 4 bases and 7 bases, there was a span of 12 bases. CDR3 sequence reads: CASSPGQLNSPLHF. As DNA, the CDR3 is TGCGCCAGCAGCCCAGGGCAGTTAAATTCACCCCTCCACTTT.

In this sample, this clone turned up once. The chain employs TRBV3-1 (or the pseudogene TRBV3-2) and TRBJ1-1; D is possibly TRBD1 (6 bases). The CDR3 loop spans 12 amino acids. V shed 3 bases and J shed 8 bases, with 10 bases lying between them. The germline gives CDR1 LGHDT, CDR2 YNNKEL (reference sequence). The CDR3 is CASSHGQTEAFF. The CDR3 DNA follows: TGTGCCAGCAGCCATGGACAGACCGAAGCTTTCTTT.

This chain joins TRBV7-2 and TRBJ2-7, with 7 nucleotides matching TRBD2. This CDR3 spans 15 amino acids. The J segment lost 2 bases and the V segment lost 1 base, leaving 5 bases of the junction unmatched. From germline, CDR1 is SGHTA and CDR2 FQGNSA. CDR3 loop: CASSLEGLAAYEQYF. The CDR3 region has the DNA TGTGCCAGCAGCTTAGAAGGGCTAGCGGCCTACGAGCAGTACTTC.

The rearrangement links TRBV7-9 to TRBJ2-1; 9 bases map to TRBD2. The CDR3 is made up of 19 amino acids. J lost 4 bases, V lost 4 bases, and 17 bases had no gene match. From germline, CDR1 is SEHNR and CDR2 FQNEAQ (reference sequence). This CDR3 reads CASSSGTSYWGGRYNEQFF. CDR3 sequence (DNA): TGTGCCAGCAGCTCCGGGACTAGCTACTGGGGGGGTCGGTACAATGAGCAGTTCTTC.

V usage is TRBV7-9 and J usage is TRBJ1-2; D unclear. The CDR3 is 15 amino acids. The V gene's germline CDR1 is SEHNR and CDR2 FQNEAQ (reference sequence). Trimming stripped 1 base from V and 2 bases from J, with 11 bases between. CDR3 sequence: CASSLVGDLNYGYTF. The CDR3, as DNA: TGTGCCAGCAGCTTAGTGGGAGACCTGAACTATGGCTACACCTTC.

The chain's CDR3 is CASSAALGREGADTQYF. As DNA, the CDR3 is TGTGCCAGCAGCGCAGCCCTGGGCCGGGAGGGCGCAGATACGCAGTATTTT. The chain uses TRBV6-2 or TRBV6-3 and TRBJ2-3; 8 nucleotides align to TRBD2. CDR3 length: 17 residues. The germline CDR1 and CDR2 sequences are MNHEY and SVGEGT. The V and J ends lost 6 bases and 4 bases, in that order; junction bases with no gene match: 15.

This clone has only a few counts. V and J are TRBV7-9 and TRBJ2-5; 9 bases match TRBD2. Germline lookup yields CDR1 SEHNR and CDR2 FQNEAQ (reference sequence). CDR3 length: 16 amino acids. J was trimmed by 2 bases and V by 1 base; bases with no gene match: 5. The CDR3 nucleotides are TGTGCCAGCAGCTTAGGGCCTAGCGGGGATCAAGAGACCCAGTACTTC. It encodes CASSLGPSGDQETQYF.

This clone was found once. The chain uses TRBV9 and TRBJ2-1, with 15 bases lining up with TRBD2. Germline CDR1 is SGDLS and CDR2 is YYNGEE. V was pared by 4 bases and J by 9 bases, with 14 bases of the junction left unmatched. The CDR3 consists of 18 residues. The CDR3 sequence: CASSPMRGLAGGQGEQFF. CDR3 sequence (DNA): TGTGCCAGCAGCCCTATGCGGGGACTAGCGGGAGGCCAGGGTGAGCAGTTCTTC.

The chain recombines TRBV6-6 with TRBJ2-3; 8 bases align to TRBD2. This CDR3 contains 15 residues. V gave up 7 bases and J gave up 7 bases; unmatched junction bases: 13. Germline CDR1 is MNHNY and CDR2 is SVGAGI (reference sequence). The CDR3 DNA follows: TGTGCCAGCACTAATGCGGGGGGCCAAGGGAATACGCAGTATTTT. This translates into CASTNAGGQGNTQYF.

V is TRBV18 and J is TRBJ1-4; D unresolved. This CDR3 is 13 amino acids long. Germline loops: CDR1 KGHSH, CDR2 LQKENI. V was cut by 2 bases and J by 8 bases, with 9 bases left in between. CDR3 sequence reads: CASSPARREKLFF. The CDR3 bases are TGTGCCAGCTCACCAGCCCGGAGGGAAAAACTGTTTTTT.

The rearrangement uses TRBV19 and TRBJ2-1, with 9 bases identical to TRBD1. V gave up 8 bases and J gave up 2 bases; unmatched junction bases: 10. Looked up from germline, CDR1 is LNHDA and CDR2 is SQIVND (reference sequence). This CDR3 has 16 amino acids. The CDR3 protein is CASGATGTGPYNEQFF. The CDR3 coding sequence is TGTGCCAGTGGAGCCACCGGGACAGGGCCCTACAATGAGCAGTTCTTC.

The chain joins TRBV24-1 to TRBJ2-7, with D perhaps TRBD2 (6 bases). The CDR3 extends over 16 amino acids. CDR1 KGHDR and CDR2 SFDVKD come from the germline V gene. Trimming left V 4 bases short and J 1 base short, with 16 bases between. In nucleotides, the CDR3 is TGTGCCACCAGTGAGGGACGCCGGGGAGGTTCCTACGAGCAGTACTTC. Translated: CATSEGRRGGSYEQYF.

The rearrangement joins TRBV6-5 to TRBJ2-7; TRBD2 matches at 10 bases. The trim removed 1 base at V and 4 bases at J, leaving 4 bases unmatched. The length of the CDR3 is 15 residues. Germline CDR1 is MNHEY and CDR2 is SVGAGI. The CDR3 here is CASSYLLAGEYEQYF. As DNA, the CDR3 is TGTGCCAGCAGTTACTTGCTAGCGGGAGAGTACGAGCAGTACTTC.

The chain employs TRBV5-6 and TRBJ2-5; maybe TRBD2 (7 bases). Germline V gene data show CDR1 as SGHDT and CDR2 as YYEEEE. V shed 4 bases and J shed 5 bases, with 18 bases lying between them. This CDR3 spans 15 amino acids. Here the CDR3 DNA reads TGTGCCAGCAGCCGGGAAAGGGGGAGGGAGGAGACCCAGTACTTC. Amino acids: CASSRERGREETQYF.

This chain connects TRBV28 to TRBJ2-7; no definite D call. This CDR3 comprises 14 residues. Trimming took off 3 bases at V and 5 bases at J, with 14 bases between the two ends. Per the germline V gene, CDR1 is MDHEN and CDR2 is SYDVKM. The CDR3 loop reads CASSLRLLPNEQYF. CDR3 nucleotide sequence: TGTGCCAGCAGTTTGAGGCTACTACCTAACGAGCAGTACTTC. The entire variable domain, with the rest obtained from reference TRBV28 and TRBJ2-7, is as follows: DVKVTQSSRYLVKRTGEKVFLECVQDMDHENMFWYRQDPGLGLRLIYFSYDVKMKEKGDIPEGYSVSREKKERFSLILESASTNQTSMYLCASSLRLLPNEQYFGPGTRLTVT.

The V gene is TRBV7-2, the J gene TRBJ2-7; 8 bases fit TRBD1. The germline CDR1 and CDR2 sequences are SGHTA and FQGNSA. Trimming at V came to 5 bases and at J to 3 bases, leaving 9 bases not matched to a gene. The CDR3 length is 15 residues. Written as DNA, the CDR3 is TGTGCCAGCAGCGTACGGCATACAGGGGGCTACGAGCAGTACTTC. Translated: CASSVRHTGGYEQYF.

The CDR3 here is CASGGRWEAKETQYF. The CDR3, as DNA: TGTGCTAGTGGTGGCCGCTGGGAGGCCAAAGAGACCCAGTACTTC. The V call is TRBV12-5, the J call TRBJ2-5; D might be TRBD2 (6 bases). The V end was cut by 5 bases, the J end by 3 bases, with 16 bases between. The CDR3 extends over 15 amino acids. Germline CDR1 reads LGHNT; CDR2 reads FRNRAP.

This chain uses TRBV4-1 with TRBJ1-2; 7 bases line up with TRBD1. The CDR3 totals 15 residues. Trimming at V came to 4 bases and at J to 2 bases, leaving 7 bases not matched to a gene. Germline CDR1 and CDR2: MGHRA and YSYEKL. The CDR3 DNA reads as TGCGCCAGCAGCCTTGGACCGGGACAGAACTATGGCTACACCTTC. Protein product: CASSLGPGQNYGYTF.

The CDR3 sequence: CSVSVTGNSPLHF. The CDR3, as DNA: TGCAGCGTTTCCGTGACAGGGAACTCACCCCTCCACTTT. The gene calls are TRBV29-1 and TRBJ1-6; 7 nucleotides match TRBD1. Germline values: CDR1 SQVTM, CDR2 ANQGSEA. J lost 10 bases, V lost 5 bases, and 8 bases had no gene match. The CDR3 extends over 13 amino acids.

This clone has only one observation. The chain uses TRBV19 and TRBJ2-1; D not resolved. The V gene's germline CDR1 is LNHDA and CDR2 SQIVND (reference sequence). The V end lost 1 base, the J end lost 4 bases, and 11 bases lay between the germline ends. The CDR3 is 15 residues long. The CDR3 loop reads CASSIGARQYNEQFF. CDR3 coding DNA: TGTGCCAGTAGTATAGGGGCGCGACAATACAATGAGCAGTTCTTC.

The V call is TRBV28, the J call TRBJ2-1, with 9 bases aligning to TRBD2. The trim removed 4 bases at V and 4 bases at J, leaving 8 bases unmatched. The germline V gene has CDR1 MDHEN and CDR2 SYDVKM. CDR3 size: 16 residues. The CDR3 DNA is TGTGCCAGCAGTTCGAGCGGGACTAGCCTTTACAATGAGCAGTTCTTC. Amino acid sequence: CASSSSGTSLYNEQFF. The full variable domain, with the rest looked up from reference TRBV28 and TRBJ2-1, is DVKVTQSSRYLVKRTGEKVFLECVQDMDHENMFWYRQDPGLGLRLIYFSYDVKMKEKGDIPEGYSVSREKKERFSLILESASTNQTSMYLCASSSSGTSLYNEQFFGPGTRLTVL.

V usage is TRBV2 and J usage is TRBJ2-1; D possibly corresponds to TRBD2 (5 bases). The CDR3 has 14 residues. The V gene lost 9 bases and the J gene lost 0 bases, with 12 bases spanning the gap. Germline V CDR1 and CDR2: SNHLY, FYNNEI. This CDR3 reads CASAGLPSYNEQFF. CDR3 nucleotides: TGTGCCAGTGCGGGCCTTCCCTCCTACAATGAGCAGTTCTTC.

The chain joins TRBV7-3 to TRBJ2-4; 8 bases are a match to TRBD2. Germline CDR1 reads SGHTA; CDR2 reads FQGTGA. There are 13 residues in the CDR3. V lost 0 bases and J lost 8; bases outside the gene matches: 0. This chain's CDR3 is CASSLTRGDIQYF. As DNA, the CDR3 is TGTGCCAGCAGCTTAACGCGGGGGGACATTCAGTACTTC. Filled out from reference TRBV7-3 and TRBJ2-4, the complete variable domain reads GAGVSQTPSNKVTEKGKYVELRCDPISGHTALYWYRQSLGQGPEFLIYFQGTGAADDSGLPNDRFFAVRPEGSVSTLKIQRTERGDSAVYLCASSLTRGDIQYFGAGTRLSVL.

The J gene is TRBJ1-4, the V gene TRBV11-2, with 10 bases identical to TRBD1. The junction had 4 bases not matched to a gene; V was cut back by 5 bases and J by 7 bases. The CDR3 covers 14 residues. Germline CDR1 is SGHAT and CDR2 is FQNNGV. The CDR3 loop is CASSTRTGGEKLFF. Written as DNA, the CDR3 is TGTGCCAGCAGCACACGGACAGGGGGTGAAAAACTGTTTTTT. Full variable domain (rest looked up from reference TRBV11-2 and TRBJ1-4): EAGVAQSPRYKIIEKRQSVAFWCNPISGHATLYWYQQILGQGPKLLIQFQNNGVVDDSQLPKDRFSAERLKGVDSTLKIQPAKLEDSAVYLCASSTRTGGEKLFFGSGTQLSVL.

The chain is built from TRBV5-6 and TRBJ1-4; D ambiguous. This CDR3 has 16 amino acids. V lost 4 bases, J lost 3 bases, and 16 bases lay in between. The germline V gene encodes CDR1 SGHDT and CDR2 YYEEEE. CDR3 DNA: TGTGCCAGCAGCGGACTTGGGGTGGCCTCTAATGAAAAACTGTTTTTT. Amino acids: CASSGLGVASNEKLFF.